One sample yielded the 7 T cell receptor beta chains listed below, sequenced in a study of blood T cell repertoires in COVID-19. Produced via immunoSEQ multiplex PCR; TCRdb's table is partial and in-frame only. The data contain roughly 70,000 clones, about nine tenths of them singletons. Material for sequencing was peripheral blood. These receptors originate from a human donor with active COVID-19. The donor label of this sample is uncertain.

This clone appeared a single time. The CDR3 sequence: CARNNRGSSYNEQFF. CDR3 DNA: TGTGCCAGAAATAATCGGGGGTCCTCCTACAATGAGCAGTTCTTC. The rearrangement joins TRBV11-3 to TRBJ2-1; D might be TRBD2 (6 bases). The V end was cut by 9 bases, the J end by 0 bases, with 15 bases between. The CDR3 sequence is 15 residues long. Germline V gene lookup returns CDR1 SGHNT and CDR2 YENEEA.

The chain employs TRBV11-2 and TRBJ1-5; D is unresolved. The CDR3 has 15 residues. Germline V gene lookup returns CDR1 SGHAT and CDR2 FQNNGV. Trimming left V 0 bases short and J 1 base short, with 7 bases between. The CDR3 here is CASSLDRESNQPQHF. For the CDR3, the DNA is TGTGCCAGCAGCTTAGATCGGGAGAGCAATCAGCCCCAGCATTTT.

DNA of the CDR3: TGTGCCAGCAGCTTAGTAGGCAGCGCGAACACCGGGGAGCTGTTTTTT. Translation: CASSLVGSANTGELFF. The chain is built from TRBV7-9 and TRBJ2-2; D is unresolved. The germline gives CDR1 SEHNR, CDR2 FQNEAQ (reference sequence). There are 16 residues in the CDR3. The V gene lost 1 base and the J gene lost 0 bases, with 9 bases spanning the gap.

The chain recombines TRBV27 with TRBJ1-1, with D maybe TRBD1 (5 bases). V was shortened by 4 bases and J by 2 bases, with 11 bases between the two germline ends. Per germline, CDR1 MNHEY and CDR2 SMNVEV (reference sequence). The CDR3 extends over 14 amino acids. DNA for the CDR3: TGTGCCAGCAGTTCCCTGACAGAAAACACTGAAGCTTTCTTT. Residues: CASSSLTENTEAFF.

The CDR3 nucleotides are TGTGCCAGCAGCTTCGGGGGGATAAGACGCACCGGGGAGCTGTTTTTT. This gives the protein CASSFGGIRRTGELFF. V and J are TRBV7-2 and TRBJ2-2; 7 nucleotides line up with TRBD2. CDR3 length: 16 residues. Germline CDR1 SGHTA, CDR2 FQGNSA. The V segment lost 3 bases and the J segment 4 bases; nucleotides outside the gene matches: 8.

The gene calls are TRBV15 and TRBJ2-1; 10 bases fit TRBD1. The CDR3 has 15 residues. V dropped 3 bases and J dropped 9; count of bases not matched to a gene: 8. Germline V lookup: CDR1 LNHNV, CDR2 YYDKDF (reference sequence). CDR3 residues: CATSRGGQGFGEQFF. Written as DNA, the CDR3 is TGTGCCACCAGCAGGGGGGGACAGGGGTTCGGTGAGCAGTTCTTC. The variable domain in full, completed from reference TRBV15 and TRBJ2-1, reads DAMVIQNPRYQVTQFGKPVTLSCSQTLNHNVMYWYQQKSSQAPKLLFHYYDKDFNNEADTPDNFQSRRPNTSFCFLDIRSPGLGDTAMYLCATSRGGQGFGEQFFGPGTRLTVL.

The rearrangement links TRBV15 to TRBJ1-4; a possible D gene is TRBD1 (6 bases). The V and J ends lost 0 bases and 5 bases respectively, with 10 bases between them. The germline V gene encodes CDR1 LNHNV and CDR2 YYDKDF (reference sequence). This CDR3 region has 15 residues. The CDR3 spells CATSREQGPNEKLFF. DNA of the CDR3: TGTGCCACCAGCAGAGAACAGGGCCCAAATGAAAAACTGTTTTTT.